This T cell receptor (beta chain) is from a study of response to subunit inactivated influenza vaccine. As for this clonotype: What it binds is not known.

V was pared by 1 base and J by 1 base, with 10 bases between. The CDR3 runs 15 residues. Per germline, CDR1 MGHRA and CDR2 YSYEKL. TCRdb reanalysed the RT-PCR reads using MiXCR and keeps one entry per CDR3 protein. This sample has 500,000 to 600,000 distinct CDR3 sequences, with roughly 8.2% found just once. Study-level findings and limits: The authors offered the suggestion that each seasonal influenza vaccination recruits few new T cells.

Here the sequenced sample was PBMCs from blood, taken about 23 months after vaccination. This chain uses TRBV4-1 with TRBJ1-1; maybe TRBD1 (5 bases). The receptor comes from a man aged 45 to 70 who received an inactivated influenza vaccine. The CDR3 nucleotides are TGCGCCAGCAGCCAAGGGGGGGAATGGAACACTGAAGCTTTCTTT. Translation gives CASSQGGEWNTEAFF.